Described below is a single T cell receptor (beta chain) sequence and its context. Its antigen is still unknown. Germline V gene lookup returns CDR1 LNHDA and CDR2 SQIVND (reference sequence). Unmatched junction bases numbered 8, after V lost 7 bases and J lost 0 bases. This CDR3 has 15 amino acids. The data originate from a study of cytomegalovirus exposure and HLA in healthy donors. General study results and limits: The authors listed 150 to 200 TCR beta chains as cytomegalovirus-associated. An observed cluster of highly shared sequence variants was recorded as a likely sequencing artifact. The authors reported that TCR beta sequences could predict HLA-A and HLA-B alleles. These predictions were accurate for most subjects in the first cohort.

Primers for the PCR totalled 60 Vbeta and 13 Jbeta. Profiling relied on immunoSEQ multiplex PCR, and the TCRdb table lists in-frame clones only, not all of them. The repertoire has 100,000 to 150,000 clones, 80% of them found once; the top ten carry 1%. V usage is TRBV19 and J usage is TRBJ1-1; 7 positions agree with TRBD1. The sequencing sample was made of PBMCs. This TCR came from a middle-aged man in good health and CMV-seronegative. The DNA for the CDR3 is TGTGCCAGTACCCGGGGACAGCCCATGAACACTGAAGCTTTCTTT. Its protein product is CASTRGQPMNTEAFF.